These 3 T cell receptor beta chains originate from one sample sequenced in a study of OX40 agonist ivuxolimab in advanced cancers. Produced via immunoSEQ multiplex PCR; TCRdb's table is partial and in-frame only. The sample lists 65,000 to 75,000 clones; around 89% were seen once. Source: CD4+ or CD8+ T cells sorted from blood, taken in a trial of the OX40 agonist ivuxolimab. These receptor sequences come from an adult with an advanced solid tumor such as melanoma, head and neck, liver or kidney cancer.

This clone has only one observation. The CDR3 nucleotides are TGTGCCAGTAGTACCCGCAGGGAGAGTACGCAGTATTTT. Translated, it gives CASSTRRESTQYF. The V and J genes are TRBV19 and TRBJ2-3; the D call may be TRBD1 or TRBD2 (5 bases each). The CDR3 spans 13 residues. Germline V gene sequence: CDR1 LNHDA, CDR2 SQIVND (reference sequence). V was shortened by 4 bases and J by 8 bases, with 13 bases between the two germline ends. Full variable domain (missing parts from reference TRBV19 and TRBJ2-3): DGGITQSPKYLFRKEGQNVTLSCEQNLNHDAMYWYRQDPGQGLRLIYYSQIVNDFQKGDIAEGYSVSREKKESFPLTVTSAQKNPTAFYLCASSTRRESTQYFGPGTRLTVL.

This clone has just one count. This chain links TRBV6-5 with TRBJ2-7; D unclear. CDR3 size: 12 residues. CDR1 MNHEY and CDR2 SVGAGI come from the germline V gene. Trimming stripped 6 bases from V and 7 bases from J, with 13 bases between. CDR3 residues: CASRRGISEQYF. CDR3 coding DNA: TGTGCCAGCAGGCGCGGTATTTCTGAGCAGTACTTC.

CDR3 amino acids: CASTQTSGNRYVEQFF. The CDR3 DNA reads as TGTGCCAGCACCCAGACTAGCGGGAACCGTTATGTTGAGCAGTTCTTC. The chain is built from TRBV27 and TRBJ2-1; TRBD2 matches 11 bases. Per germline, CDR1 MNHEY and CDR2 SMNVEV (reference sequence). The CDR3 is 16 amino acids. The V and J ends lost 7 bases and 9 bases, in that order; junction bases with no gene match: 14.